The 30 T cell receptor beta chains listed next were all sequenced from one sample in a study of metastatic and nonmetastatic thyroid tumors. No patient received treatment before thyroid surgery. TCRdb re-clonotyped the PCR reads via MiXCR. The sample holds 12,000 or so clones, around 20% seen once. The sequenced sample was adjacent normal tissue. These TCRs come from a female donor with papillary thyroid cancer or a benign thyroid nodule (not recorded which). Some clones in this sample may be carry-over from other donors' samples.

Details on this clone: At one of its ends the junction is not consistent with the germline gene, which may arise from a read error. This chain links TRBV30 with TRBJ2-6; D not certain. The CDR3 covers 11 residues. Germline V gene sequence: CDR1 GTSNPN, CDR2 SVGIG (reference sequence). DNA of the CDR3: TGTGCCTGGATTGGGTCCAACGTCCTGACTTTC. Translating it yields CAWIGSNVLTF.

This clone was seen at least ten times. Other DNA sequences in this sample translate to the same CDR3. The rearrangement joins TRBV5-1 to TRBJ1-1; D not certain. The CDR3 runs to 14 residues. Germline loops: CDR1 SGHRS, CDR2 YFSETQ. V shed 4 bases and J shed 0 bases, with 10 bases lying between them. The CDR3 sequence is CASSRMGMNTEAFF. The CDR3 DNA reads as TGCGCCAGCAGCCGCATGGGTATGAACACTGAAGCTTTCTTT.

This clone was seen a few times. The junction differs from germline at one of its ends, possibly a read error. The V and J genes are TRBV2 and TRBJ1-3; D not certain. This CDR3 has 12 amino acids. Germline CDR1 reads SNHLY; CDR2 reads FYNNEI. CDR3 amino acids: CASSVSGSTIYF. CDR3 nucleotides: TGTGCCAGCAGTGTCTCTGGAAGCACCATATATTTT. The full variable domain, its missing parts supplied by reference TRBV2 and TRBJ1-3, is EPEVTQTPSHQVTQMGQEVILRCVPISNHLYFYWYRQILGQKVEFLVSFYNNEISEKSEIFDDQFSVERPDGSNFTLKIRSTKLEDSAMYFCASSVSGSTIYFGEGSWLTVV.

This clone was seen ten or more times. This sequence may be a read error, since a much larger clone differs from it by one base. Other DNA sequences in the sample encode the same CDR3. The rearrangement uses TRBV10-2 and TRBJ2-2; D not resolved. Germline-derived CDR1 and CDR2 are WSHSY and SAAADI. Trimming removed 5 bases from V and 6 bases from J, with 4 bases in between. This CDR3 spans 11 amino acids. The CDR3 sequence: CASSLAGELFF. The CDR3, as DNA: TGCGCCAGCAGTTTGGCCGGGGAGCTGTTTTTT.

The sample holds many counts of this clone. Written as DNA, the CDR3 is TGTGCCAGCAGCGATAACCGGGACGGCGAGCAGTACTTC. Protein sequence: CASSDNRDGEQYF. The rearrangement joins TRBV9 to TRBJ2-7, with D perhaps given as TRBD1 or TRBD2 (5 bases each). From germline, CDR1 is SGDLS and CDR2 YYNGEE. The V and J ends lost 3 bases and 6 bases respectively, with 13 bases between them. The CDR3 contains 13 residues.

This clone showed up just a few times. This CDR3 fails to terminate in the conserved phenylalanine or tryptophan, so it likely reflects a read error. The CDR3 nucleotides are TGCGCCAGCAGTGATCCGGGACAGGGGTCTCGCGGGGAGCTGTTTTCT. Encoded protein: CASSDPGQGSRGELFS. The V and J genes are TRBV10-1 and TRBJ2-2; 10 nucleotides align to TRBD1. The V gene end was trimmed by 3 bases and the J gene end by 7 bases; junction bases not matched to a gene: 8. The germline gives CDR1 WNHNN, CDR2 SYGVQD (reference sequence). The CDR3 extends over 16 amino acids.

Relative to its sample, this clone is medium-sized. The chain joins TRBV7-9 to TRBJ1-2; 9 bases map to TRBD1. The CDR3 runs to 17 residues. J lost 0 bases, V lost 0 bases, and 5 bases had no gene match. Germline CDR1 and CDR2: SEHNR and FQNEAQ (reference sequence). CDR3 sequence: CASSLAGQGPANYGYTF. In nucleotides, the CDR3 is TGTGCCAGCAGCTTAGCAGGACAGGGGCCCGCTAACTATGGCTACACCTTC.

This CDR3 reads CSARDPGRSDTEAFF. CDR3 bases: TGCAGTGCTAGAGATCCAGGAAGGAGTGACACTGAAGCTTTCTTT. V and J are TRBV20-1 and TRBJ1-1; D gene unclear. CDR3 length equals 15 residues. V shed 0 bases and J shed 3 bases, with 14 bases lying between them. Per the germline V gene, CDR1 is DFQATT and CDR2 is SNEGSKA (reference sequence).

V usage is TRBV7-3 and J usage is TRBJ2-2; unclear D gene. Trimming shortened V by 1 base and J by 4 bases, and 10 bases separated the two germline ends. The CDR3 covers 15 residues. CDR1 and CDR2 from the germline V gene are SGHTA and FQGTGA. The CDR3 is CASSLRGSSTGELFF. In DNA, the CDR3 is TGTGCCAGCAGCTTAAGAGGCAGCAGCACCGGGGAGCTGTTTTTT.

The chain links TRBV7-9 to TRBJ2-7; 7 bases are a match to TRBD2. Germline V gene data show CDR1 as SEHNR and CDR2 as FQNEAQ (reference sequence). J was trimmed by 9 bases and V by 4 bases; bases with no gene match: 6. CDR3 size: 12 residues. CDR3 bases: TGTGCCAGCAGCTATGGGTCGGGGGGGCAGTACGTC. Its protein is CASSYGSGGQYV.

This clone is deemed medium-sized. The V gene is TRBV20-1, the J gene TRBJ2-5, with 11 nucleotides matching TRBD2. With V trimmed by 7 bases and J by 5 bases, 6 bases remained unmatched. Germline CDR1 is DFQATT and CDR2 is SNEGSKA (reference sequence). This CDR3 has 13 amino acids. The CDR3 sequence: CSVTSGRGETQYF. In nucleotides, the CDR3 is TGCAGTGTAACTAGCGGGAGAGGGGAGACCCAGTACTTC.

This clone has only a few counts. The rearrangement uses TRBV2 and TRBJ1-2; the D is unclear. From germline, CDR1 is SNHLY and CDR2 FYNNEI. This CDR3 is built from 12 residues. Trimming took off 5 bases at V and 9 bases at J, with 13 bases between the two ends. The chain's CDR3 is CASSRAVTRYTF. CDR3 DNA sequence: TGTGCCAGCAGTCGGGCGGTTACGCGCTACACCTTC. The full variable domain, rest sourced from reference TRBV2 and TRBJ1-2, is EPEVTQTPSHQVTQMGQEVILRCVPISNHLYFYWYRQILGQKVEFLVSFYNNEISEKSEIFDDQFSVERPDGSNFTLKIRSTKLEDSAMYFCASSRAVTRYTFGSGTRLTVV.

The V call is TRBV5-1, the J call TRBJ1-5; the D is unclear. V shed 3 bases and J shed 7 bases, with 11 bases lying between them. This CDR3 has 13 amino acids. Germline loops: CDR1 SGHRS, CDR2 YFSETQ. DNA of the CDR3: TGCGCCAGCAGCTCCAGATCTGGCCAGCCCCAGCATTTT. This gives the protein CASSSRSGQPQHF.

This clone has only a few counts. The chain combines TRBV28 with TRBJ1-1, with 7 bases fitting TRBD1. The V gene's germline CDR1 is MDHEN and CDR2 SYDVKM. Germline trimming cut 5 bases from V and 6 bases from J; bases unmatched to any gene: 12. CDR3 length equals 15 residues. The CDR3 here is CASSPDGSRGAEAFF. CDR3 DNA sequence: TGTGCCAGCAGTCCCGACGGGAGCAGGGGGGCTGAAGCTTTCTTT.

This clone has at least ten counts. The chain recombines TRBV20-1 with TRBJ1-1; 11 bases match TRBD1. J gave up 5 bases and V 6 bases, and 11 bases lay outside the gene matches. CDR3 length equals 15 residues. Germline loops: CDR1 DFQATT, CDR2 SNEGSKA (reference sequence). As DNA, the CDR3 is TGCAGTGCCCTAGGACAGGGGGCTATGGGGACTGAAGCTTTCTTT. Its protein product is CSALGQGAMGTEAFF.

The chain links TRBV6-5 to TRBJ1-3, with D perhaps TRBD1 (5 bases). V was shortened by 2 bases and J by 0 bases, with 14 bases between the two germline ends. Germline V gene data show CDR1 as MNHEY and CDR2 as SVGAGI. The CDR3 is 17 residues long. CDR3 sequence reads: CASSYGEGGVSGNTIYF. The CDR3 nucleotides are TGTGCCAGCAGTTACGGGGAGGGAGGGGTCTCTGGAAACACCATATATTTT.

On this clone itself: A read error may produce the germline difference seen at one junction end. CDR3 DNA sequence: TGTGTCACCACGGCGGGACAGTTCGATGGCTGCACCTTC. Residues: CVTTAGQFDGCTF. The rearrangement uses TRBV10-3 and TRBJ1-2; 7 bases map to TRBD1. Germline CDR1 reads ENHRY; CDR2 reads SYGVKD. The CDR3 contains 13 residues.

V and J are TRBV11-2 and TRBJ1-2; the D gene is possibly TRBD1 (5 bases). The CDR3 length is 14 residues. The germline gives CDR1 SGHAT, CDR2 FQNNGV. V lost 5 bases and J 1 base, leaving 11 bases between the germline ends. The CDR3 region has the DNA TGTGCCAGCAGCCATCCGGGGGGTAACTATGGCTACACCTTC. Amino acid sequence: CASSHPGGNYGYTF.

Here the CDR3 reads CASSPKGWGLGSGEQYF. CDR3 DNA: TGTGCCAGCAGCCCCAAGGGGTGGGGACTAGGATCAGGGGAGCAGTACTTC. V is TRBV11-2 and J is TRBJ2-7; 8 nucleotides align to TRBD2. The trim removed 5 bases at V and 7 bases at J, leaving 19 bases unmatched. CDR3 size: 17 residues. Per germline, CDR1 SGHAT and CDR2 FQNNGV.

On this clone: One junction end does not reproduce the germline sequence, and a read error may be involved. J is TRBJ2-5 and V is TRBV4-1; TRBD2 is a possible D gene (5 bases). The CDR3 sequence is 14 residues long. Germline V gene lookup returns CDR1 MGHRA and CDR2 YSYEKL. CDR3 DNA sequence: TGCGCCAGCAGCCAAGAAAGACGGGAAGAGACACAGTGCTTC. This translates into CASSQERREETQCF.

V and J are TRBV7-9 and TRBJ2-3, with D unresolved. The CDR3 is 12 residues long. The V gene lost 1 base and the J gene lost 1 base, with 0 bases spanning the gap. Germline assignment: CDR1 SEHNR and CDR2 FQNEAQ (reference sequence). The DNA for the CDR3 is TGTGCCAGCAGCTTAGGCACAGATACGCAGTATTTT. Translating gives CASSLGTDTQYF.

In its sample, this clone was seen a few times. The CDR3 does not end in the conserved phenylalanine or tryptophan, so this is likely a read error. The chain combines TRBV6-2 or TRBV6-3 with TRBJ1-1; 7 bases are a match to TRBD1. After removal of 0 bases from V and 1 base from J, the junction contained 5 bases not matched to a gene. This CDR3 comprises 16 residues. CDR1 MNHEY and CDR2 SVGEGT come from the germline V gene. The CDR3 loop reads CASSYSPWTGNTEAFL. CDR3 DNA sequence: TGTGCCAGCAGTTACTCGCCGTGGACAGGGAACACTGAAGCTTTCCTT.

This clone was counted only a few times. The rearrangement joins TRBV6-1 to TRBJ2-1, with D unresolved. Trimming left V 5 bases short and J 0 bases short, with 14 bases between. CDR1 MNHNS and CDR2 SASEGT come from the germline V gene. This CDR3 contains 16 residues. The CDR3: CASSPWRGASYNEQFF. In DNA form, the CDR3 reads TGTGCCAGCAGTCCGTGGCGAGGCGCCTCCTACAATGAGCAGTTCTTC.

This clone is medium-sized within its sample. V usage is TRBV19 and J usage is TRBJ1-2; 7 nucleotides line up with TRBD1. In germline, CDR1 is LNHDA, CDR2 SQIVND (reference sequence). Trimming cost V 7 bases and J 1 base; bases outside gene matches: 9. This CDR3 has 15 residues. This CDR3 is CASTPSGQLNYGYTF. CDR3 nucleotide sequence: TGTGCCAGTACTCCGTCGGGACAGCTTAACTATGGCTACACCTTC.

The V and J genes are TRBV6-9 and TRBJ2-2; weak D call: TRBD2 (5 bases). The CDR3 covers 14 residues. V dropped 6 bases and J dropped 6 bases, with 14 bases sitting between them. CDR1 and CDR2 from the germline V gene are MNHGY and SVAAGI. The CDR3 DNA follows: TGTGCCAGCAGCTTTTTCGGGATCGCCGGGGAGCTGTTTTTT. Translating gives CASSFFGIAGELFF.

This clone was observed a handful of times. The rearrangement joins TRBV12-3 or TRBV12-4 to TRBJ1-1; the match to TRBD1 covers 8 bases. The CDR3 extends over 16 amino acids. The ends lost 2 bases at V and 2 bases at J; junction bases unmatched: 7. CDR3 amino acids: CASSLMFRGLNTEAFF. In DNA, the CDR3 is TGTGCCAGCAGTTTAATGTTCAGGGGGCTTAACACTGAAGCTTTCTTT.

CDR3 coding DNA: TGTGCCAGCAGTTTAGGGGGAGGCACCGGGGAGCTGTTTTTT. As protein: CASSLGGGTGELFF. The chain carries TRBV28 and TRBJ2-2; D perhaps matches TRBD2 (6 bases). The CDR3 is 14 residues long. V shed 2 bases and J shed 4 bases, with 8 bases lying between them. CDR1 and CDR2 from the germline V gene are MDHEN and SYDVKM.

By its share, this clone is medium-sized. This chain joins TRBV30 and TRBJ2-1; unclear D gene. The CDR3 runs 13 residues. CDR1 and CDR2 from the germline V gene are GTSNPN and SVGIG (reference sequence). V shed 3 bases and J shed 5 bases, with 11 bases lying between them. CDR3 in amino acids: CAWSYDGNNEQFF. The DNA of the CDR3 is TGTGCCTGGAGCTACGACGGAAACAATGAGCAGTTCTTC.

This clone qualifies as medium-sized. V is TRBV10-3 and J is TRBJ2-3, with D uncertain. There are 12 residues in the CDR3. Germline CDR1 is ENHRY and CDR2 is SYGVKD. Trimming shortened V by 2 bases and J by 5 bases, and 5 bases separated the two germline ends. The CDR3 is CAISETGDTQYF. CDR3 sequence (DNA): TGTGCCATCAGTGAGACTGGAGATACGCAGTATTTT.

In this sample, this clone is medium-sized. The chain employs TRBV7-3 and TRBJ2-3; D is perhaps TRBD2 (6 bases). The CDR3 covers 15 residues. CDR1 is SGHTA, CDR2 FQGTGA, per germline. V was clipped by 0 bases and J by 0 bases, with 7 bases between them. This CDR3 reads CASSLTGGSTDTQYF. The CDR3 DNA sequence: TGTGCCAGCAGCTTAACGGGAGGAAGCACAGATACGCAGTATTTT.